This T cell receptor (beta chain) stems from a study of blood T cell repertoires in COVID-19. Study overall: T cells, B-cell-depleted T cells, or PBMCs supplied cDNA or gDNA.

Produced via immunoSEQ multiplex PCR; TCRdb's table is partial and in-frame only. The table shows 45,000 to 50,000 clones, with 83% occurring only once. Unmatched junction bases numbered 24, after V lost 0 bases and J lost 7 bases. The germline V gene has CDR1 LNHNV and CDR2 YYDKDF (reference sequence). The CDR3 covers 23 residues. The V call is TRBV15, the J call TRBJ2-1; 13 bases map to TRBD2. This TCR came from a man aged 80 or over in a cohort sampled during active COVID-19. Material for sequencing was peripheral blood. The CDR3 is CATSREPIDRRTSGSMGWNEQFF. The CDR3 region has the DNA TGTGCCACCAGCAGAGAACCCATCGACCGGAGGACTAGCGGGAGTATGGGTTGGAATGAGCAGTTCTTC.